These T cell receptor beta chains were read from a single sample in a study of multiple sclerosis patients with progressive multifocal leukoencephalopathy. Sequencing used immunoSEQ multiplex PCR; TCRdb keeps in-frame clones, though not all of them. The sample yields 25,000 to 35,000 clones, roughly 87% seen once. The sequencing here drew on PBMCs, taken from a patient treated with natalizumab. The receptors shown here come from a human donor with progressive multifocal leukoencephalopathy. CDR3s include the opening cysteine and the closing phenylalanine or tryptophan. The D gene is left open where the match is weak. The size field is filled for only some rows; it gives once, few, many or a size class.

D | J | size | V | CDR3 | DNA
- | TRBJ2-7 | - | TRBV30 | CACAENYEQYF | TGTGCCTGCGCCGAAAACTACGAGCAGTACTTC
- | TRBJ2-1 | - | TRBV4-2 | CASSSRRADKDEQFF | TGTGCCAGCAGCTCACGACGAGCTGACAAGGATGAGCAGTTCTTC
- | TRBJ1-2 | few | TRBV5-1 | CASSLQGIAGGYTF | TGCGCCAGCAGCTTGCAGGGCATCGCGGGGGGCTACACCTTC
TRBD2 | TRBJ2-7 | - | TRBV25-1 | CASSEFGTSGRKTYEQYF | TGTGCCAGCAGTGAATTCGGGACTAGCGGGAGGAAAACCTACGAGCAGTACTTC
TRBD2 | TRBJ2-2 | - | TRBV2 | CASSATSGNTGELFF | TGTGCCAGCAGCGCGACTAGCGGGAACACCGGGGAGCTGTTTTTT
TRBD1 | TRBJ2-7 | - | TRBV7-7 | CASSSDRGGEQYF | TGTGCCAGCAGCTCGGACAGGGGAGGCGAGCAGTACTTC
- | TRBJ1-5 | - | TRBV6-1 | CASSGTYQDQPQHF | TGTGCCAGCAGTGGAACATATCAAGATCAGCCCCAGCATTTT
- | TRBJ2-7 | - | TRBV6-6 | CASTQASEYEQYF | TGTGCCAGCACCCAGGCTAGCGAGTACGAGCAGTACTTC
TRBD2 | TRBJ2-5 | - | TRBV7-2 | CASSLAASGRETQYF | TGTGCCAGCAGCTTAGCGGCTAGCGGGAGAGAGACCCAGTACTTC
- | TRBJ2-7 | - | TRBV11-2 | CASSPNRDWTTEQYF | TGTGCCAGCAGCCCCAATCGGGACTGGACGACCGAGCAGTACTTC
TRBD1 | TRBJ1-6 | - | TRBV5-6 | CASSLAGGLSPLHF | TGTGCCAGCAGCTTGGCAGGGGGGCTTTCACCCCTCCACTTT
- | TRBJ1-1 | - | TRBV29-1 | CSVVGDGGAEAFF | TGCAGCGTGGTGGGGGATGGGGGGGCTGAAGCTTTCTTT
TRBD1 | TRBJ1-2 | - | TRBV2 | CASSEALPLGQGDNGYTF | TGTGCCAGCAGTGAAGCGCTTCCGCTTGGACAGGGGGATAATGGCTACACCTTC
- | TRBJ2-2 | - | TRBV5-4 | CASSLTTGSLTGELFF | TGTGCCAGCAGCCTTACGACAGGAAGTTTAACCGGGGAGCTGTTTTTT
- | TRBJ1-5 | few | TRBV10-3 | CAITTAQNQPQHF | TGTGCCATCACGACAGCACAGAATCAGCCCCAGCATTTT
TRBD2 | TRBJ2-1 | once | TRBV5-6 | CASRFTSDPSNEQFF | TGTGCCAGCAGGTTTACTAGCGATCCGAGCAATGAGCAGTTCTTC
- | TRBJ2-2 | - | TRBV11-3 | CASSLDLANTGELFF | TGTGCCAGCAGCTTAGATTTAGCGAACACCGGGGAGCTGTTTTTT
- | TRBJ2-7 | - | TRBV4-2 | CASSSVPGPYEQYF | TGTGCCAGCAGCTCCGTCCCGGGACCATACGAGCAGTACTTC
TRBD2 | TRBJ2-7 | - | TRBV10-3 | CAISGTSGNYEQYF | TGTGCCATCAGCGGGACTAGCGGAAACTACGAGCAGTACTTC
- | TRBJ1-4 | once | TRBV30 | CAWGGVKLFF | TGTGCCTGGGGGGGCGTAAAACTGTTTTTT
- | TRBJ2-3 | - | TRBV5-1 | CASSRVTGPDTQYF | TGCGCCAGCAGCCGAGTGACTGGCCCAGATACGCAGTATTTT
TRBD2 | TRBJ2-1 | - | TRBV7-9 | CASSSGLAGDEQFF | TGTGCCAGCAGCTCGGGACTAGCGGGAGATGAGCAGTTCTTC
- | TRBJ1-2 | - | TRBV18 | CASSPRGVEGYTF | TGTGCCAGCTCACCTCGAGGTGTGGAGGGCTACACCTTC